Presented here are 10 T cell receptor beta chains from one specimen sequenced in a study of T cells in Graves' hyperthyroidism and ophthalmopathy. Amplification of TCR beta CDR3 regions used RNA as the template. The primer set for the first-round RT-PCR of the TCR CDR3 was HTBI. TCRdb re-called the multiplex PCR reads through MiXCR, storing one row per CDR3 protein. The repertoire holds about 420,000 distinct CDR3 sequences, with around 13% as singletons. What was sequenced was blood. These receptors all stem from a woman younger than 35 with Graves' hyperthyroidism.

The rearrangement joins TRBV18 to TRBJ1-1, with TRBD1 identical over 7 bases. The junction had 7 bases not matched to a gene; V was cut back by 2 bases and J by 1 base. Germline V gene data show CDR1 as KGHSH and CDR2 as LQKENI. The CDR3 is 16 amino acids. CDR3 coding DNA: TGTGCCAGCTCACCAACATGGGGACAGCAGAACACTGAAGCTTTCTTT. Translation gives CASSPTWGQQNTEAFF.

This chain connects TRBV9 to TRBJ2-1; no reliable D call. Deletions cut 0 bases from V and 6 bases from J, with 13 bases between. Per germline, CDR1 SGDLS and CDR2 YYNGEE. The CDR3 spans 15 residues. The CDR3 here is CASSVDLGLGNEQFF. In DNA form, the CDR3 reads TGTGCCAGCAGCGTAGACCTAGGGTTAGGCAATGAGCAGTTCTTC.

At least ten counts were recorded for this clonotype. The chain joins TRBV12-5 to TRBJ2-3, with D unclear. Trimming took 0 bases from V and 0 from J, leaving 10 bases between them. The germline V gene has CDR1 LGHNT and CDR2 FRNRAP. The CDR3 consists of 16 residues. CDR3 residues: CASGLVFGNSTDTQYF. In DNA, the CDR3 is TGTGCTAGTGGTTTGGTATTCGGCAATAGCACAGATACGCAGTATTTT.

In this sample, this clonotype turned up many times. Here the CDR3 reads CASSETGYGYTF. The CDR3 DNA is TGTGCCAGCAGTGAGACAGGCTATGGCTACACCTTC. The rearrangement uses TRBV28 and TRBJ1-2; D might be TRBD1 (6 bases). The length of the CDR3 is 12 residues. Trimming left V 5 bases short and J 4 bases short, with 8 bases between. Germline CDR1 is MDHEN and CDR2 is SYDVKM.

The sample holds a few counts of this clonotype. This sequence joins TRBV10-3 and TRBJ2-5; TRBD2 aligns across 11 bases. V was pared by 8 bases and J by 5 bases, with 7 bases of the junction left unmatched. The CDR3 is made up of 14 amino acids. Germline CDR1 reads ENHRY; CDR2 reads SYGVKD. The CDR3 DNA is TGTGCCATCGGGACTAGCGGTGTTGTTGAGACCCAGTACTTC. It codes for CAIGTSGVVETQYF.

The chain couples TRBV12-3 or TRBV12-4 to TRBJ1-2; weak D call: TRBD1 (5 bases). There are 13 residues in the CDR3. The V end was cut by 5 bases, the J end by 7 bases, with 14 bases between. The CDR3 here is CASSLRGTLGYTF. In DNA form, the CDR3 reads TGTGCCAGCAGTCTAAGGGGTACACTTGGCTACACCTTC.

This clonotype has a count of ten or more. The chain uses TRBV11-2 and TRBJ2-2, with D possibly matching TRBD2 (6 bases). Trimming stripped 6 bases from V and 2 bases from J, with 13 bases between. Per the germline V gene, CDR1 is SGHAT and CDR2 is FQNNGV. CDR3 length: 15 amino acids. DNA for the CDR3: TGTGCCAGCAGACGTCCGGGACTCAACACCGGGGAGCTGTTTTTT. It is translated as CASRRPGLNTGELFF.

V usage is TRBV2 and J usage is TRBJ1-3; D remains ambiguous. Germline V gene data show CDR1 as SNHLY and CDR2 as FYNNEI. V was clipped by 4 bases and J by 2 bases, with 12 bases between them. CDR3 size: 15 residues. This CDR3 reads CASSVRGWAGNTIYF. The DNA of the CDR3 is TGTGCCAGCAGTGTCCGGGGTTGGGCTGGAAACACCATATATTTT.

This clonotype has at least ten counts. The chain is built from TRBV5-6 and TRBJ1-4; the D is unclear. V shed 0 bases and J shed 7 bases, with 10 bases lying between them. Germline CDR1 reads SGHDT; CDR2 reads YYEEEE. This CDR3 region has 14 residues. This CDR3 reads CASSLGPPGEKLFF. In DNA, the CDR3 is TGTGCCAGCAGCTTGGGACCTCCGGGTGAAAAACTGTTTTTT.

This clonotype was observed a handful of times. Being one base from a much bigger clone, this may be a read error. The V call is TRBV28, the J call TRBJ1-5; D is perhaps TRBD1 (6 bases). The CDR3 extends over 14 amino acids. Between the trimmed V and J ends, which lost 8 bases and 0 bases, there was a span of 11 bases. Per the germline V gene, CDR1 is MDHEN and CDR2 is SYDVKM. In DNA form, the CDR3 reads TGTGCCAGCGGTGGGGGCATTAGCAATCAGCCCCAGCATTTT. Amino acid sequence: CASGGGISNQPQHF.